This is a list of T cell receptor beta chains from one sample in a study of blood T cell repertoires in COVID-19. The protocol was immunoSEQ multiplex PCR, while the TCRdb copy is restricted to in-frame clones and leaves out a portion. This sample yields some 350,000 clones, of which around 91% are seen a single time; approximately 3.5% belongs to the top ten. The sample comprised peripheral blood. These receptors were collected from a woman aged 18 to 35 who had recovered from COVID-19. CDR3s include the opening cysteine and the closing phenylalanine or tryptophan. D genes are given only for firm matches. Rows may omit the clone size; those that give it use once, few, many or a size class.

>-|once|TRBV11-3|TRBJ1-6
CASSLAAGRNSPLHF
TGTGCCAGCAGCTTAGCCGCAGGGCGTAATTCACCCCTCCACTTT
>TRBD1|-|TRBV4-1|TRBJ1-1
CASSLIGQGRRNTEAFF
TGCGCCAGCAGCCTGATTGGACAGGGACGTAGGAACACTGAAGCTTTCTTT
>-|once|TRBV9|TRBJ1-2
CASSVDPDYGYTF
TGTGCCAGCAGCGTAGACCCAGACTATGGCTACACCTTC
>-|-|TRBV2|TRBJ2-3
CASSEIRGSSTDTQYF
TGTGCCAGCAGTGAAATTCGCGGCAGTAGCACAGATACGCAGTATTTT
>-|-|TRBV4-1|TRBJ2-5
CASSRPREADRAWETQYF
TGCGCCAGCAGCCGCCCCCGGGAGGCGGACAGGGCATGGGAGACCCAGTACTTC
>TRBD1|few|TRBV5-5|TRBJ1-5
CASSSRGLVYQPQHF
TGTGCCAGCAGCTCCAGGGGGCTCGTCTATCAGCCCCAGCATTTT
>-|few|TRBV7-2|TRBJ1-2
CASSGWREAYGYTF
TGTGCCAGCAGCGGTTGGAGGGAGGCCTATGGCTACACCTTC
>TRBD2|once|TRBV4-1|TRBJ2-1
CASSQGAAAGVNEQFF
TGCGCCAGCAGCCAAGGTGCCGCAGCGGGAGTGAATGAGCAGTTCTTC
>TRBD2|-|TRBV20-1|TRBJ2-1
CSASGPSGAYNEQFF
TGCAGTGCTAGTGGGCCTAGCGGGGCCTACAATGAGCAGTTCTTC
>-|-|TRBV11-2|TRBJ1-2
CASSGQGYGYTF
TGTGCCAGCAGCGGACAAGGCTATGGCTACACCTTC
>TRBD2|-|TRBV4-1|TRBJ2-1
CASSPIAGGSYNEQFF
TGCGCCAGCAGCCCAATAGCGGGAGGGTCCTACAATGAGCAGTTCTTC
>TRBD1|-|TRBV30|TRBJ1-1
CACDDRGLGNTEAFF
TGTGCCTGCGACGACAGGGGGTTAGGGAACACTGAAGCTTTCTTT
>-|-|TRBV2|TRBJ1-1
CASGGRRMTEAFF
TGTGCCAGCGGGGGCAGGCGGATGACTGAAGCTTTCTTT
>-|once|TRBV19|TRBJ1-3
CASSFRGRSGGSGNTIYF
TGTGCCAGTAGTTTCAGGGGACGCTCCGGAGGCTCTGGAAACACCATATATTTT
>-|-|TRBV5-1|TRBJ2-1
CASSLWQRGDNEQFF
TGCGCCAGCAGCCTGTGGCAACGGGGAGACAATGAGCAGTTCTTC
>-|-|TRBV6-5|TRBJ2-3
CASTPSGTDTQYF
TGTGCCAGCACCCCCAGCGGCACAGATACGCAGTATTTT
>TRBD2|-|TRBV9|TRBJ2-1
CASSVGSAGAYNEQFF
TGTGCCAGCAGCGTAGGTTCAGCGGGAGCTTACAATGAGCAGTTCTTC
>-|-|TRBV27|TRBJ2-1
CASSLSGGSYNEQFF
TGTGCCAGCAGTTTATCAGGGGGCTCCTACAATGAGCAGTTCTTC
>TRBD1|-|TRBV12-5|TRBJ1-1
CASGSADRGLPAGTEAFF
TGTGCTAGTGGTTCCGCGGACAGGGGGCTCCCCGCGGGCACTGAAGCTTTCTTT
>TRBD2|-|TRBV2|TRBJ2-1
CANWTSESYNEQFF
TGTGCCAACTGGACTAGCGAATCCTACAATGAGCAGTTCTTC
>-|-|TRBV28|TRBJ2-4
CASSPYAVKNIQYF
TGTGCCAGCAGTCCCTACGCCGTCAAAAACATTCAGTACTTC
>-|-|TRBV15|TRBJ2-1
CATSRDVGGYGEQFF
TGTGCCACCAGCAGAGATGTCGGAGGGTATGGTGAGCAGTTCTTC
>TRBD2|-|TRBV15|TRBJ2-2
CATSRVLAGGAGAGELFF
TGTGCCACCAGCAGGGTACTAGCGGGAGGCGCCGGCGCCGGGGAGCTGTTTTTT
>-|once|TRBV5-1|TRBJ1-2
CASSLSAGADGYTF
TGCGCCAGCAGCTTGTCAGCGGGGGCGGATGGCTACACCTTC
>-|-|TRBV24-1|TRBJ2-1
CATSDPRGRYEQFF
TGTGCCACCAGTGATCCAAGGGGCAGGTATGAGCAGTTCTTC
>-|-|TRBV18|TRBJ2-6
CASSPRQTGANVLTF
TGTGCCAGCTCACCAAGACAGACTGGGGCCAACGTCCTGACTTTC
>-|-|TRBV6-5|TRBJ1-1
CASSYGGVGISEAFF
TGTGCCAGCAGTTATGGGGGGGTTGGTATTTCTGAAGCTTTCTTT
>TRBD2|-|TRBV9|TRBJ2-1
CASSADGTSGNEQFF
TGTGCCAGCAGCGCCGATGGGACTAGCGGAAATGAGCAGTTCTTC
>-|-|TRBV25-1|TRBJ2-1
CASSGAGVDRNEQFF
TGTGCCAGCAGTGGGGCCGGCGTCGATAGGAATGAGCAGTTCTTC
>-|-|TRBV11-3|TRBJ1-1
CASSLGGGVNTEAFF
TGTGCCAGCAGCTTAGGGGGGGGTGTGAACACTGAAGCTTTCTTT
>TRBD2|-|TRBV5-4|TRBJ2-2
CASTDSGSIIGELFF
TGTGCCAGCACTGATAGCGGGAGTATAATCGGGGAGCTGTTTTTT
>-|once|TRBV30|TRBJ1-3
CAWSGRNTIYF
TGTGCCTGGAGTGGGAGGAACACCATATATTTT
>TRBD2|-|TRBV6-4|TRBJ2-1
CASSAPPTSGYNEQFF
TGTGCCAGCAGTGCCCCCCCGACTAGCGGATACAATGAGCAGTTCTTC
>TRBD1|-|TRBV7-9|TRBJ2-4
CASSPWDRGGDIQYF
TGTGCCAGCAGCCCCTGGGACAGGGGAGGGGACATTCAGTACTTC
>TRBD2|-|TRBV7-9|TRBJ2-1
CASSQTSGFSYNEQFF
TGTGCCAGCAGCCAGACTAGCGGATTTTCCTACAATGAGCAGTTCTTC
>TRBD1|-|TRBV19|TRBJ1-3
CASSIGYRGGNTIYF
TGTGCCAGTAGTATAGGTTACAGGGGAGGAAACACCATATATTTT
>TRBD1|-|TRBV19|TRBJ1-1
CASKDRANTEAFF
TGTGCCAGTAAGGACAGGGCGAACACTGAAGCTTTCTTT
>-|-|TRBV3-1/TRBV3-2|TRBJ1-5
CASSQGGLRNQPQHF
TGTGCCAGCAGCCAAGGCGGACTGAGGAATCAGCCCCAGCATTTT